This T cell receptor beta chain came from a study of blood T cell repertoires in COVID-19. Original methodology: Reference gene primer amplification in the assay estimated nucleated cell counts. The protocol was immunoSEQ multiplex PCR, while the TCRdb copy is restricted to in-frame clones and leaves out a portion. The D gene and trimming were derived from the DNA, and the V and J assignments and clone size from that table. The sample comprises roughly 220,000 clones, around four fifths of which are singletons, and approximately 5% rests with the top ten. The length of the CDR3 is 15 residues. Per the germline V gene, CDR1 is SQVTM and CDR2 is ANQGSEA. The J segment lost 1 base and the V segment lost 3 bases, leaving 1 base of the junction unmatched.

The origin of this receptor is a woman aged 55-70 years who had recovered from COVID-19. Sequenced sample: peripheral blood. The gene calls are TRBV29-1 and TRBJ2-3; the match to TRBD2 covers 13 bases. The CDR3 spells CSVEGTSGGTDTQYF. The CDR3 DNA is TGCAGCGTTGAGGGGACTAGCGGGGGCACAGATACGCAGTATTTT.